Below are 18 T cell receptor beta chains sequenced from a single sample in a study of siplizumab effects on memory and regulatory T cells. Libraries were prepared by immunoSEQ multiplex PCR; TCRdb keeps only in-frame clonotypes and omits some of them. The sample shows 75,000 to 100,000 clones, 85% to 95% of them seen only once. The sample taken for sequencing was non-Treg CD4+ T cells sorted from blood. These receptors came from a human donor in good health.

The chain combines TRBV9 with TRBJ1-1, with D uncertain. This CDR3 has 14 amino acids. Germline V gene sequence: CDR1 SGDLS, CDR2 YYNGEE. The ends were cut back, 4 bases at V and 4 bases at J, with 14 bases in the middle. The CDR3, as DNA: TGTGCCAGCAGCCTCGTCAGCGGAGTCACTGAAGCTTTCTTT. Translating it yields CASSLVSGVTEAFF. The complete variable domain, with remaining parts taken from reference TRBV9 and TRBJ1-1, reads DSGVTQTPKHLITATGQRVTLRCSPRSGDLSVYWYQQSLDQGLQFLIQYYNGEERAKGNILERFSAQQFPDLHSELNLSSLELGDSALYFCASSLVSGVTEAFFGQGTRLTVV.

The J gene is TRBJ1-6, the V gene TRBV7-2, with TRBD1 identical over 7 bases. CDR1 is SGHTA and CDR2 is FQGNSA in the germline V gene. The CDR3 is 15 residues long. The V and J ends lost 5 bases and 6 bases, in that order; junction bases with no gene match: 7. The CDR3 reads CASSQGQSINSPLHF. Here the CDR3 DNA reads TGTGCCAGCAGCCAGGGACAGAGTATTAATTCACCCCTCCACTTT.

V gene TRBV10-1 combines with J gene TRBJ2-2; 8 positions agree with TRBD2. The CDR3 consists of 15 residues. The junction had 6 bases not matched to a gene; V was cut back by 3 bases and J by 6 bases. Germline CDR1 is WNHNN and CDR2 is SYGVQD (reference sequence). The chain's CDR3 is CASSDPGLGAGELFF. The CDR3 coding sequence is TGCGCCAGCAGTGACCCGGGACTAGGGGCCGGGGAGCTGTTTTTT.

The chain recombines TRBV18 with TRBJ2-1, with 9 bases identical to TRBD2. The V gene end was trimmed by 5 bases and the J gene end by 7 bases; junction bases not matched to a gene: 15. Per the germline V gene, CDR1 is KGHSH and CDR2 is LQKENI. The CDR3 totals 17 residues. CDR3 DNA: TGTGCCAGCTCATCCTCCCCTATTAGCGGGAGAAGGAATGAGCAGTTCTTC. Its translation is CASSSSPISGRRNEQFF.

This clone was seen a single time. This rearrangement joins TRBV28 to TRBJ2-5; D call uncertain. Germline V lookup: CDR1 MDHEN, CDR2 SYDVKM. The CDR3 sequence is 13 residues long. Between the trimmed V and J ends, which lost 6 bases and 7 bases, there was a span of 15 bases. CDR3: CASSPPSGGTQYF. The CDR3 DNA follows: TGTGCCAGCAGCCCCCCCTCCGGCGGGACCCAGTACTTC.

J is TRBJ2-2 and V is TRBV5-1, with 7 bases that match TRBD1. The CDR3 sequence is 17 residues long. Germline V gene data show CDR1 as SGHRS and CDR2 as YFSETQ. The junction had 8 bases not matched to a gene; V was cut back by 3 bases and J by 0 bases. CDR3 protein: CASSWAVGGANTGELFF. CDR3 DNA: TGCGCCAGCAGCTGGGCAGTAGGGGGCGCGAACACCGGGGAGCTGTTTTTT. The full variable domain, rest sourced from reference TRBV5-1 and TRBJ2-2, is KAGVTQTPRYLIKTRGQQVTLSCSPISGHRSVSWYQQTPGQGLQFLFEYFSETQRNKGNFPGRFSGRQFSNSRSEMNVSTLELGDSALYLCASSWAVGGANTGELFFGEGSRLTVL.

The chain uses TRBV5-1 and TRBJ2-7; D not certain. The germline CDR1 and CDR2 sequences are SGHRS and YFSETQ. The CDR3 runs to 15 residues. Trimming took 4 bases from V and 3 from J, leaving 17 bases between them. CDR3 nucleotides: TGCGCCAGCAGCATGCTTGTAGGAAGTTTCTACGAGCAGTACTTC. Amino acids: CASSMLVGSFYEQYF.

The chain joins TRBV19 to TRBJ1-5, with D unclear. The ends were cut back, 1 base at V and 5 bases at J, with 15 bases in the middle. The germline gives CDR1 LNHDA, CDR2 SQIVND (reference sequence). CDR3 length equals 16 residues. This CDR3 is CASSIVGSGRHQPQHF. The CDR3 region has the DNA TGTGCCAGTAGTATAGTAGGGTCAGGTCGGCATCAGCCCCAGCATTTT.

This clone occurred once. J is TRBJ2-6 and V is TRBV28; D may be TRBD1 or TRBD2 (5 bases each). The length of the CDR3 is 14 residues. V gave up 7 bases and J gave up 3 bases, with 10 bases separating them. Germline lookup yields CDR1 MDHEN and CDR2 SYDVKM. CDR3 sequence (DNA): TGTGCCAGCACCCAGGGACGTGGGGCCAACGTCCTGACTTTC. This translates into CASTQGRGANVLTF.

This sequence joins TRBV7-2 and TRBJ1-5; no reliable D call. The CDR3 has 13 amino acids. Trimming left V 3 bases short and J 6 bases short, with 9 bases between. From germline, CDR1 is SGHTA and CDR2 FQGNSA. CDR3 DNA sequence: TGTGCCAGCAGCTTTGAGGCGGGTCAGCCCCAGCATTTT. The encoded protein is CASSFEAGQPQHF.

Concerning this clone: This specimen includes other DNA sequences encoding the same CDR3. V gene TRBV27 combines with J gene TRBJ2-7, with TRBD2 as a possible D gene (6 bases). Germline CDR1 reads MNHEY; CDR2 reads SMNVEV (reference sequence). With 6 bases removed from V and 2 bases from J, the gap between germline ends came to 14 bases. The CDR3 runs to 14 residues. The CDR3 loop is CASSARSGAYEQYF. CDR3 bases: TGTGCCAGCAGCGCGAGGTCGGGGGCCTACGAGCAGTACTTC.

This clone was observed a handful of times. The chain links TRBV18 to TRBJ2-2, with 10 bases that match TRBD1. The CDR3 loop spans 16 amino acids. The V gene end was trimmed by 2 bases and the J gene end by 4 bases; junction bases not matched to a gene: 4. CDR1 is KGHSH, CDR2 LQKENI, per germline. The chain's CDR3 is CASSPSGQGGTGELFF. Written as DNA, the CDR3 is TGTGCCAGCTCACCAAGCGGACAGGGGGGCACCGGGGAGCTGTTTTTT. The full variable domain, its missing parts supplied by reference TRBV18 and TRBJ2-2, is NAGVMQNPRHLVRRRGQEARLRCSPMKGHSHVYWYRQLPEEGLKFMVYLQKENIIDESGMPKERFSAEFPKEGPSILRIQQVVRGDSAAYFCASSPSGQGGTGELFFGEGSRLTVL.

This sequence joins TRBV28 and TRBJ2-5; tentatively, D is TRBD1 or TRBD2 (6 bases each). The CDR3 is 14 residues long. Trimming stripped 8 bases from V and 3 bases from J, with 16 bases between. Germline lookup yields CDR1 MDHEN and CDR2 SYDVKM. DNA of the CDR3: TGTGCCAGCTCAAATGGGGGGCGGAAAGAGACCCAGTACTTC. Residues: CASSNGGRKETQYF.

V and J are TRBV30 and TRBJ1-2; D is unresolved. There are 13 residues in the CDR3. Germline V gives CDR1 GTSNPN, CDR2 SVGIG (reference sequence). Trimming took off 4 bases at V and 7 bases at J, with 16 bases between the two ends. CDR3 loop: CAWNPSGVGGYTF. The CDR3 DNA sequence: TGTGCCTGGAACCCCTCCGGGGTCGGTGGCTACACCTTC.

This chain links TRBV14 with TRBJ1-3; D is undetermined. Per germline, CDR1 SGHDN and CDR2 FVKESK. The CDR3 extends over 14 amino acids. V lost 5 bases to trimming and J lost 0 bases, with 8 bases between them. The chain's CDR3 is CASSFGSSGNTIYF. The CDR3 DNA sequence: TGTGCCAGCAGCTTCGGGAGCTCTGGAAACACCATATATTTT.

The V call is TRBV11-3, the J call TRBJ1-2; D is undetermined. CDR1 and CDR2 (germline): SGHNT, YENEEA. V was clipped by 6 bases and J by 4 bases, with 12 bases between them. The CDR3 has 13 residues. CDR3 loop: CASSTDQFYGYTF. The CDR3 DNA reads TGTGCCAGCAGTACCGACCAATTCTATGGCTACACCTTC. The whole variable domain, remainder taken from reference TRBV11-3 and TRBJ1-2, is EAGVVQSPRYKIIEKKQPVAFWCNPISGHNTLYWYLQNLGQGPELLIRYENEEAVDDSQLPKDRFSAERLKGVDSTLKIQPAELGDSAVYLCASSTDQFYGYTFGSGTRLTVV.

The CDR3: CASSLKGLAGVSTDTQYF. CDR3 nucleotides: TGTGCCAGCAGCTTGAAAGGACTAGCGGGAGTCTCGACAGATACGCAGTATTTT. The chain has TRBV5-4 and TRBJ2-3, with 13 positions matching TRBD2. The CDR3 consists of 18 residues. After removal of 1 base from V and 3 bases from J, the junction contained 8 bases not matched to a gene. Germline V CDR1 and CDR2: SGHNT, YYREEE (reference sequence).

The CDR3 nucleotides read TGTGCCAGCTCAACCACGCGGAGCTCCTACAATGAGCAGTTCTTC. Protein sequence: CASSTTRSSYNEQFF. This rearrangement joins TRBV18 to TRBJ2-1; D uncertain. The V end lost 5 bases, the J end lost 0 bases, and 11 bases lay between the germline ends. Germline-derived CDR1 and CDR2 are KGHSH and LQKENI. The CDR3 spans 15 residues.